This entry lists 28 T cell receptor beta chains sequenced from one sample in a study of blood T cell repertoires in COVID-19. The table came from immunoSEQ multiplex PCR; TCRdb's copy has only in-frame clones and leaves some out. This table holds approximately 130,000 clones, approximately 89% found once. Sequencing was done on a sample of peripheral blood. Receptors were obtained from a human donor in a cohort sampled during active COVID-19.

This clone came up once. This chain links TRBV6-1 with TRBJ1-2, with TRBD1 as a possible D gene (5 bases). V was cut by 2 bases and J by 3 bases, with 19 bases left in between. This CDR3 spans 17 amino acids. Germline V gene sequence: CDR1 MNHNS, CDR2 SASEGT. CDR3 loop: CASSELGRDRVDYGYTF. DNA for the CDR3: TGTGCCAGCAGTGAACTCGGGAGGGACCGGGTGGACTATGGCTACACCTTC.

The V call is TRBV21-1, the J call TRBJ2-3; TRBD2 was called by the table and not checked on the DNA. TRBV21-1 is reported as a pseudogene. This CDR3 has 18 residues. CDR3 amino acids: CASSKGETSRESTDTQYF. CDR3 sequence (DNA): TGTGCCAGCAGCAAAGGCGAGACTAGCAGGGAAAGCACAGATACGCAGTATTTT.

The chain combines TRBV7-2 with TRBJ1-1; 7 positions match TRBD1. There are 14 residues in the CDR3. Germline V gives CDR1 SGHTA, CDR2 FQGNSA. The J segment lost 3 bases and the V segment lost 1 base, leaving 2 bases of the junction unmatched. The CDR3 loop is CASSLDRGYTEAFF. CDR3 DNA sequence: TGTGCCAGCAGCTTAGACAGGGGATACACTGAAGCTTTCTTT.

V usage is TRBV27 and J usage is TRBJ2-2, with 8 bases fitting TRBD1. This CDR3 has 15 residues. From germline, CDR1 is MNHEY and CDR2 SMNVEV (reference sequence). Trimming took 6 bases from V and 6 from J; bases not matched to a gene: 9. The CDR3 DNA sequence: TGTGCCAGCAGCCGCAGGACAGGGCCTCCCGGGGAGCTGTTTTTT. It codes for CASSRRTGPPGELFF.

The rearrangement joins TRBV5-1 to TRBJ2-7; D remains unclear. This CDR3 comprises 9 residues. Germline V lookup: CDR1 SGHRS, CDR2 YFSETQ. The CDR3 bases are TGCGCCAGCAGCCCAGAGGTTTCTGTC. Protein product: CASSPEVSV.

The chain joins TRBV21-1 to TRBJ1-2. TRBV21-1 is assigned pseudogene status. CDR3 length: 14 residues. The CDR3 sequence: CASSKEEPITGYTF. In nucleotides, the CDR3 is TGTGCCAGCAGCAAAGAAGAGCCCATTACGGGCTACACCTTC.

The gene calls are TRBV30 and TRBJ2-7; D is unclear. The germline V gene has CDR1 GTSNPN and CDR2 SVGIG (reference sequence). Trimming removed 4 bases from V and 0 bases from J, with 13 bases in between. The CDR3 contains 14 residues. CDR3 region: CAWMAATHSYEQYF. Written as DNA, the CDR3 is TGTGCCTGGATGGCCGCCACCCACTCCTACGAGCAGTACTTC.

This sequence joins TRBV11-3 and TRBJ1-1; 7 bases line up with TRBD1. CDR3 length: 14 amino acids. The germline V gene has CDR1 SGHNT and CDR2 YENEEA. V trimming: 5 bases; J trimming: 4 bases; junction bases outside the gene matches: 7. For the CDR3, the DNA is TGTGCCAGCAGCCCGAACAGGGGAGGCACTGAAGCTTTCTTT. Its translation: CASSPNRGGTEAFF.

The gene calls are TRBV4-2 and TRBJ2-1; TRBD2 matches 9 bases. V shed 0 bases and J 7 bases; nucleotides not matched to a gene: 10. There are 17 residues in the CDR3. Germline V gene lookup returns CDR1 LGHNA and CDR2 YNFKEQ. CDR3 sequence: CASSQDFGAGGLNEQFF. The CDR3 DNA reads TGTGCCAGCAGCCAAGATTTCGGAGCGGGGGGCCTGAATGAGCAGTTCTTC.

V is TRBV2 and J is TRBJ2-7; no definite D call. CDR1 is SNHLY and CDR2 is FYNNEI in the germline V gene. There are 11 residues in the CDR3. Trimming removed 7 bases from V and 6 bases from J, with 10 bases in between. DNA of the CDR3: TGTGCCAGCACGCAGGCCGGCGAGCAGTACTTC. This gives the protein CASTQAGEQYF. Using reference TRBV2 and TRBJ2-7 for the parts outside the CDR3, the full variable domain is EPEVTQTPSHQVTQMGQEVILRCVPISNHLYFYWYRQILGQKVEFLVSFYNNEISEKSEIFDDQFSVERPDGSNFTLKIRSTKLEDSAMYFCASTQAGEQYFGPGTRLTVT.

This chain's CDR3 is CASSLAPARPEQYF. The DNA for the CDR3 is TGTGCCAGCAGCTTAGCCCCAGCGAGGCCCGAGCAGTACTTC. The chain is built from TRBV11-1 and TRBJ2-7; D gene uncertain. V lost 0 bases and J lost 6, with 12 bases in between. The germline V gene encodes CDR1 SGHAT and CDR2 FQDESV (reference sequence). CDR3 size: 14 residues.

This clone appeared once. The chain has TRBV20-1 and TRBJ1-2, with 10 bases identical to TRBD1. The V gene's germline CDR1 is DFQATT and CDR2 SNEGSKA (reference sequence). The CDR3 totals 14 residues. The J segment lost 8 bases and the V segment lost 3 bases, leaving 9 bases of the junction unmatched. The CDR3, as DNA: TGCAGTGCTAGTAGAGGGACAGGGGCTCAGGGCTACACCTTC. Translation gives CSASRGTGAQGYTF.

The chain has TRBV12-5 and TRBJ1-1, with 9 bases matching TRBD1. With 7 bases clipped from V and 3 bases from J, the junction kept 15 bases outside the gene matches. The CDR3 spans 17 residues. The germline CDR1 and CDR2 sequences are LGHNT and FRNRAP. DNA of the CDR3: TGTGCTAGTGCCAGAACAGGGGGCGGCTCGGGGTACACTGAAGCTTTCTTT. It codes for CASARTGGGSGYTEAFF.

The chain uses TRBV28 and TRBJ2-7; the D is unclear. Germline CDR1 is MDHEN and CDR2 is SYDVKM. With 5 bases removed from V and 2 bases from J, the gap between germline ends came to 7 bases. CDR3 length: 12 residues. The CDR3 sequence: CASSANPYEQYV. In DNA, the CDR3 is TGTGCCAGCAGTGCTAACCCCTACGAGCAGTACGTC.

The V call is TRBV30, the J call TRBJ1-2; D is uncertain. Germline CDR1 is GTSNPN and CDR2 is SVGIG (reference sequence). V was shortened by 0 bases and J by 0 bases, with 14 bases between the two germline ends. The CDR3 runs to 16 residues. CDR3 in amino acids: CAWSVLPGLSNYGYTF. CDR3 DNA: TGTGCCTGGAGTGTACTCCCAGGACTATCTAACTATGGCTACACCTTC.

The chain carries TRBV15 and TRBJ2-3; D gene uncertain. The CDR3 sequence is 13 residues long. Germline V lookup: CDR1 LNHNV, CDR2 YYDKDF (reference sequence). The germline V and J ends were trimmed by 3 bases and 6 bases, with 10 bases remaining between them. In nucleotides, the CDR3 is TGTGCCACCAGCAGGGGCGAATGGGATACGCAGTATTTT. It yields the protein CATSRGEWDTQYF.

This chain connects TRBV20-1 to TRBJ1-4, with D hard to call. Germline V gene lookup returns CDR1 DFQATT and CDR2 SNEGSKA (reference sequence). Trimming pared 3 bases from V and 2 bases from J, leaving 13 bases between. The CDR3 is 15 amino acids. Here the CDR3 DNA reads TGCAGTGCTAGTATGACTGAGACCACTAATGAAAAACTGTTTTTT. This translates into CSASMTETTNEKLFF.

The chain joins TRBV4-3 to TRBJ1-1, with D tentatively TRBD1 (5 bases). There are 14 residues in the CDR3. Trimming removed 1 base at V and 4 bases at J, with 10 bases between. CDR1 and CDR2 (germline): LGHNA, YSLEER. CDR3 in DNA: TGCGCCAGCAGCCAAGGCAGGGTAGGCACTGAAGCTTTCTTT. This codes for CASSQGRVGTEAFF.

The gene calls are TRBV27 and TRBJ1-1, with 7 bases lining up with TRBD1. The junction had 11 bases not matched to a gene; V was cut back by 5 bases and J by 5 bases. There are 15 residues in the CDR3. Per the germline V gene, CDR1 is MNHEY and CDR2 is SMNVEV (reference sequence). This chain's CDR3 is CASSVSGTVRTEAFF. The DNA for the CDR3 is TGTGCCAGCAGTGTCTCCGGGACAGTCAGGACTGAAGCTTTCTTT.

This chain uses TRBV30 with TRBJ1-5; D is perhaps TRBD1 (6 bases). The ends were cut back, 5 bases at V and 1 base at J, with 12 bases in the middle. Germline CDR1 reads GTSNPN; CDR2 reads SVGIG (reference sequence). This CDR3 spans 14 amino acids. This chain's CDR3 is CAWGTGLSNQPQHF. CDR3 in DNA: TGTGCCTGGGGAACAGGGTTAAGCAATCAGCCCCAGCATTTT.

The V and J genes are TRBV7-9 and TRBJ2-3; TRBD1 is a possible D gene (6 bases). V lost 5 bases and J 2 bases, leaving 17 bases between the germline ends. CDR3 length equals 16 residues. Germline CDR1 and CDR2: SEHNR and FQNEAQ (reference sequence). CDR3 sequence (DNA): TGTGCCAGCAGCCTCAAACCGGGACACTCCACAGATACGCAGTATTTT. Amino acid sequence: CASSLKPGHSTDTQYF.

The rearrangement uses TRBV7-8 and TRBJ2-1; 7 bases match TRBD2. Germline V gene lookup returns CDR1 SGHVS and CDR2 FQNEAQ. The CDR3 runs 15 residues. J was trimmed by 7 bases and V by 5 bases; bases with no gene match: 11. The CDR3 reads CASSATQRGLNEQFF. CDR3 coding DNA: TGTGCCAGCAGCGCGACTCAGCGGGGACTTAATGAGCAGTTCTTC.

The chain links TRBV19 to TRBJ1-1; D is unclear. The length of the CDR3 is 14 residues. Looked up from germline, CDR1 is LNHDA and CDR2 is SQIVND (reference sequence). V dropped 5 bases and J dropped 3 bases, with 13 bases sitting between them. The DNA of the CDR3 is TGTGCCAGTAGTTCACGCCCCGGAGACACTGAAGCTTTCTTT. Protein sequence: CASSSRPGDTEAFF.

The rearrangement links TRBV6-5 to TRBJ2-1, with D perhaps TRBD1 (6 bases). This CDR3 has 15 amino acids. CDR1 is MNHEY, CDR2 SVGAGI, per germline. Deletions cut 4 bases from V and 2 bases from J, with 12 bases between. The CDR3 region has the DNA TGTGCCAGCAGTTTCCGACAGGTGGCCTACAATGAGCAGTTCTTC. As protein: CASSFRQVAYNEQFF.

This clone was seen more than once but under ten times. The rearrangement joins TRBV7-2 to TRBJ1-2; TRBD1 matches at 7 bases. The CDR3 spans 14 residues. The J segment lost 4 bases and the V segment lost 2 bases, leaving 4 bases of the junction unmatched. Germline lookup yields CDR1 SGHTA and CDR2 FQGNSA. Here the CDR3 reads CASSLQGGGYGYTF. The CDR3 coding sequence is TGTGCCAGCAGCTTACAGGGGGGAGGCTATGGCTACACCTTC.

The genes are TRBV24-1 and TRBJ2-1, with D possibly matching TRBD2 (6 bases). This CDR3 has 18 residues. Trimming left V 3 bases short and J 4 bases short, with 21 bases between. The germline V gene encodes CDR1 KGHDR and CDR2 SFDVKD. DNA for the CDR3: TGTGCCACCAGTGATGGTCGACGGGAGCGGAGGGAGTACAATGAGCAGTTCTTC. Translating it yields CATSDGRRERREYNEQFF.

The chain carries TRBV19 and TRBJ1-6, with D tentatively TRBD1 (6 bases). The V end was cut by 4 bases, the J end by 8 bases, with 12 bases between. Germline CDR1 LNHDA, CDR2 SQIVND (reference sequence). The CDR3 consists of 14 residues. The CDR3 DNA sequence: TGTGCCAGTAGTAGAGAACAGGGCTATTCACCCCTCCACTTT. Encoded protein: CASSREQGYSPLHF.

The chain links TRBV9 to TRBJ1-5; unclear D gene. CDR1 SGDLS and CDR2 YYNGEE come from the germline V gene. V gave up 0 bases and J gave up 5 bases, with 12 bases separating them. The CDR3 contains 15 residues. Here the CDR3 DNA reads TGTGCCAGCAGCGTAGCTGGGCAGAGCTATCAGCCCCAGCATTTT. Its translation: CASSVAGQSYQPQHF.